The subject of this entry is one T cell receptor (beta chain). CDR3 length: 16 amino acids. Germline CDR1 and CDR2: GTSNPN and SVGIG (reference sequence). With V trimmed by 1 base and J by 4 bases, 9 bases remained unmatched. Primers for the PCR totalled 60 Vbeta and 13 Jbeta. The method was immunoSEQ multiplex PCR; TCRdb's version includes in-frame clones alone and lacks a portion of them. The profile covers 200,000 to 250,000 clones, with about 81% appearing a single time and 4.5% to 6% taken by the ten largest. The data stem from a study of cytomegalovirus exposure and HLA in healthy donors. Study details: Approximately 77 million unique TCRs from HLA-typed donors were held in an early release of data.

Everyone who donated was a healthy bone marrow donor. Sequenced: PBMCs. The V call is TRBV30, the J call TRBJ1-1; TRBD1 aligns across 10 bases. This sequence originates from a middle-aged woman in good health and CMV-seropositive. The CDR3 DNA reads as TGTGCCTGGAGTGGACAGGGGGCCGGTGTATTCACTGAAGCTTTCTTT. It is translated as CAWSGQGAGVFTEAFF.